A selection of T cell receptor beta chains follows, all from one sample in a study of blood T cells in healthy people across ages. TCRdb reprocessed the 5' RACE reads with MiXCR, giving one entry per CDR3 protein. The sample lists nearly 1 million distinct CDR3 sequences; about 51% were seen once. Sequencing used blood. The receptors stem from a woman aged 60 to 75 in good health. Each CDR3 is given with its conserved first and last residue. Fields, in order: J gene, D gene, V gene, clone size, CDR3 protein, CDR3 DNA. A D gene is named only where the DNA matches it firmly. Size is omitted from some rows. Given values are once, few, many or a class for expanded clones.

>TRBJ1-2|-|TRBV7-8|-
CASSLVQGFGSYGYTF
TGTGCCAGCAGCTTAGTTCAGGGATTCGGAAGCTATGGCTACACCTTC
>TRBJ1-5|-|TRBV30|-
CAWSLGAGQPQHF
TGTGCCTGGAGTCTAGGGGCGGGTCAGCCCCAGCATTTT
>TRBJ2-7|-|TRBV4-2|few
CASSQGSPSEQYF
TGTGCCAGCAGCCAGGGCTCTCCCTCCGAGCAGTACTTC
>TRBJ2-7|TRBD2|TRBV18|-
CASSPLPGGPYKQYF
TGTGCCAGCTCACCGCTCCCGGGAGGCCCCTACAAGCAGTACTTC
>TRBJ2-1|TRBD1|TRBV27|-
CASNTYRGRVPYNEQFF
TGTGCCAGCAATACGTACAGGGGTCGAGTGCCCTACAATGAGCAGTTCTTC
>TRBJ2-1|TRBD2|TRBV7-8|few
CASSLAGAAGGSYNEQFF
TGTGCCAGCAGCTTAGCGGGGGCAGCGGGAGGGTCTTACAATGAGCAGTTCTTC
>TRBJ2-7|-|TRBV10-3|-
CAISEMGYEQYF
TGTGCCATCAGTGAAATGGGCTACGAGCAGTACTTC
>TRBJ2-1|TRBD2|TRBV7-9|-
CASSLAWEGDNEQFF
TGTGCCAGCAGCTTAGCCTGGGAGGGCGACAATGAGCAGTTCTTC
>TRBJ2-5|-|TRBV24-1|-
CATSVGFKETQYF
TGTGCCACCAGTGTCGGGTTTAAAGAGACCCAGTACTTC
>TRBJ2-3|TRBD2|TRBV9|-
CASSEGTRSTTDTQYF
TGTGCCAGCAGCGAGGGGACTAGATCTACCACAGATACGCAGTATTTT
>TRBJ2-1|-|TRBV5-1|few
CASRLEQGDEQFF
TGCGCCAGCAGATTGGAACAGGGAGATGAGCAGTTCTTC
>TRBJ2-3|TRBD1|TRBV14|-
CASSQRDRGLGQYF
TGTGCCAGCAGCCAGAGGGACAGGGGGCTCGGGCAGTATTTT
>TRBJ1-4|-|TRBV21-1|-
CASAVDRDATNEKLFF
TGTGCCAGCGCGGTAGACAGGGATGCAACTAATGAAAAACTGTTTTTT
>TRBJ2-4|-|TRBV6-5|few
CAETGLAWDQYF
TGTGCCGAAACAGGTTTGGCCTGGGATCAGTACTTC
>TRBJ2-7|-|TRBV7-2|-
CASSPTTVEQYF
TGTGCCAGCAGCCCCACTACTGTCGAGCAGTACTTC
>TRBJ2-1|-|TRBV6-2/TRBV6-3|-
CASRRDRSYNEQFF
TGTGCCAGCAGAAGGGATCGCTCCTACAATGAGCAGTTCTTC
>TRBJ2-1|-|TRBV5-1|-
CASSSSPSHEQFF
TGCGCCAGCAGCTCGTCCCCCTCTCATGAGCAGTTCTTC
>TRBJ2-1|-|TRBV20-1|-
CSARSGTKNNEQFF
TGCAGTGCTAGATCCGGGACAAAGAACAATGAGCAGTTCTTC
>TRBJ2-2|-|TRBV25-1|-
CASSEYGPPPSNTGELFF
TGTGCCAGCAGTGAATATGGTCCTCCACCAAGTAACACCGGGGAGCTGTTTTTT
>TRBJ2-7|TRBD2|TRBV4-3|-
CASSQTSGRGYYNEQYF
TGCGCCAGCAGCCAAACTAGCGGGAGGGGGTACTACAATGAGCAGTACTTC
>TRBJ2-6|TRBD1|TRBV27|-
CASSMRQGARSGANVLTF
TGTGCCAGCAGTATGAGGCAGGGGGCGCGATCTGGGGCCAACGTCCTGACTTTC
>TRBJ2-7|-|TRBV7-9|once
CASSGIGGYEQYF
TGTGCCAGCAGCGGGATTGGGGGATACGAGCAGTACTTC
>TRBJ1-5|-|TRBV24-1|-
CAASDLRGRRGQPQHF
TGTGCCGCCAGTGATTTGCGTGGCCGAAGGGGGCAGCCCCAGCATTTT
>TRBJ2-5|TRBD1|TRBV20-1|-
CSAVGQGRINEQYF
TGCAGTGCCGTTGGACAGGGGCGGATCAATGAGCAGTACTTC
>TRBJ2-5|-|TRBV20-1|-
CSAQTEYQETQYF
TGCAGTGCTCAGACAGAGTACCAAGAGACCCAGTACTTC
>TRBJ2-7|-|TRBV7-9|once
CASSLTGYRIYEQYF
TGTGCCAGCAGCTTGACAGGATACAGGATCTACGAGCAGTACTTC
>TRBJ1-5|-|TRBV7-2|few
CASSLGGQAKPQHF
TGTGCCAGCAGCTTAGGGGGGCAGGCGAAGCCCCAGCATTTT
>TRBJ2-3|TRBD1|TRBV7-2|few
CASSAQGSGDTQYF
TGTGCCAGCAGTGCACAGGGGTCGGGAGATACGCAGTATTTT
>TRBJ2-7|TRBD2|TRBV7-2|-
CASRPREEYEQYF
TGTGCCAGCAGGCCTCGGGAGGAGTACGAGCAGTACTTC
>TRBJ2-7|-|TRBV9|-
CASSVGGRAEQYF
TGTGCCAGCAGCGTAGGTGGCAGGGCCGAGCAGTACTTC
>TRBJ2-3|-|TRBV29-1|-
CSVGQGLGDTQYF
TGCAGCGTTGGGCAGGGACTCGGAGATACGCAGTATTTT
>TRBJ2-3|TRBD2|TRBV28|few
CASRTAGGPWTDTQYF
TGTGCCAGCAGGACCGCGGGAGGGCCTTGGACAGATACGCAGTATTTT
>TRBJ2-7|TRBD2|TRBV10-3|-
CAGGGLGVEQYF
TGTGCCGGGGGAGGGCTAGGGGTCGAGCAGTACTTC